The entry that follows covers one T cell receptor beta chain sequence. The data derive from a study of CD8 T cells in Susac syndrome. CDR1 MNHEY and CDR2 SVGEGT come from the germline V gene. Trimming took 2 bases from V and 1 from J, leaving 11 bases between them. The CDR3 contains 15 residues. Reverse transcription of about 0.45 to 1 ug RNA was performed with random hexamers. Amplification of TCR beta CDR3 by immunoSEQ multiplex PCR spanned 54 Vbeta and 13 Jbeta. TCRdb ran MiXCR on the immunoSEQ multiplex PCR reads and lists one entry per CDR3 protein. The table lists approximately 120,000 distinct CDR3 sequences, over 85% of them singletons.

Material for sequencing was CD8+ T cells from PBMCs. V gene TRBV6-2 or TRBV6-3 combines with J gene TRBJ2-5; perhaps TRBD1 as D (6 bases). The sequence derives from a human donor with multiple sclerosis. The CDR3 DNA follows: TGTGCCAGCAGTTACCTGGACAGAGTCCAAGAGACCCAGTACTTC. Protein sequence: CASSYLDRVQETQYF.